The clone carrying this T cell receptor beta chain has only one observation. No antigen is known for it. This specimen comes from a study of T cell responses to AZD1222 COVID-19 vaccine. Regarding the study as a whole: Regions left unmutated in variants are reportedly the target of nearly half of spike-specific TCRs. Spike-specific TCRs gained breadth and depth after people received two AZD1222 doses.

V dropped 8 bases and J dropped 10; count of bases not matched to a gene: 9. The CDR3 length is 14 residues. The germline V gene has CDR1 SQVTM and CDR2 ANQGSEA. The method was immunoSEQ multiplex PCR; TCRdb's version includes in-frame clones alone and lacks a portion of them. Of around 73,000 clones listed, roughly nine tenths are singletons. The chain is built from TRBV29-1 and TRBJ2-1, with 15 bases fitting TRBD2. The sample here was peripheral blood, taken 28 days after the second AZD1222 dose. The sequence came from an adult who received the AZD1222 COVID-19 vaccine. The CDR3 loop is CSWAGLAGGGEQFF. The CDR3, as DNA: TGCAGCTGGGCCGGACTAGCGGGAGGGGGGGAGCAGTTCTTC.